This entry lists 16 T cell receptor beta chains sequenced from one sample in a study of human T cells and chemical hapten exposure. TCRdb re-called the RACE reads through MiXCR, storing one row per CDR3 protein. The data contain around 200,000 distinct CDR3 sequences, almost 30% of them singletons. As to time point: pre-sensitization, week 0. Treatment here: therapeutic diphenylcyclopropenone sensitization with weekly scalp DPC. The sample in question was whole blood, obtained in connection with sensitization to the hapten diphenylcyclopropenone (DPC). The receptors here all came from a woman in her 30s with alopecia areata. Some clones in this sample may be carry-over from other donors' samples.

Comments on this clonotype: A much larger clone lies one base from this, so it may be a read error. The J gene is TRBJ2-2, the V gene TRBV7-2; 10 bases are shared with TRBD2. Unmatched junction bases numbered 10, after V lost 2 bases and J lost 4 bases. This CDR3 has 18 amino acids. From germline, CDR1 is SGHTA and CDR2 FQGNSA. The CDR3 DNA sequence: TGTGCCAGCAGCTTAATGCTAGCGGGGGCCACGAGCACCGGGGAGCTGTTTTTT. It specifies CASSLMLAGATSTGELFF.

The chain has TRBV29-1 and TRBJ2-4, with 9 bases matching TRBD1. Germline V gives CDR1 SQVTM, CDR2 ANQGSEA. V lost 4 bases to trimming and J lost 9 bases; unmatched junction nucleotides: 10. The CDR3 contains 14 residues. In DNA, the CDR3 is TGCAGCGTTGGGCTGGGACAGGGATATGGCATTCAGTACTTC. Translated: CSVGLGQGYGIQYF.

This clonotype was detected only a few times. V gene TRBV29-1 combines with J gene TRBJ1-1; possible D gene TRBD1, 5 bases. Germline V gene lookup returns CDR1 SQVTM and CDR2 ANQGSEA. The V gene lost 6 bases and the J gene lost 7 bases, with 18 bases spanning the gap. The CDR3 spans 13 residues. The CDR3 loop is CSVKGPIRNEAFF. The CDR3 DNA follows: TGCAGCGTCAAGGGACCGATCCGTAATGAAGCTTTCTTT.

This clonotype was observed a handful of times. V is TRBV15 and J is TRBJ2-6; TRBD2 agrees at 9 bases. V trimming: 1 base; J trimming: 4 bases; junction bases outside the gene matches: 5. CDR3 size: 17 residues. The germline V gene encodes CDR1 LNHNV and CDR2 YYDKDF (reference sequence). CDR3 bases: TGTGCCACCAGCAGAGGGGGACTAGCATCCGGGGCCAACGTCCTGACTTTC. Amino acid sequence: CATSRGGLASGANVLTF.

CDR3 amino acids: CASRSSPLTAKPTDTQYF. Here the CDR3 DNA reads TGCGCCAGCCGATCCTCCCCCCTGACGGCCAAACCCACAGATACGCAGTATTTT. The chain couples TRBV4-1 to TRBJ2-3, with no clear D. The CDR3 sequence is 18 residues long. Trimming took off 8 bases at V and 2 bases at J, with 26 bases between the two ends. Germline CDR1 is MGHRA and CDR2 is YSYEKL.

The V and J genes are TRBV19 and TRBJ2-5; maybe TRBD2 (6 bases). The CDR3 covers 14 residues. Germline CDR1 LNHDA, CDR2 SQIVND (reference sequence). The V end lost 1 base, the J end lost 5 bases, and 11 bases lay between the germline ends. The CDR3 sequence is CASSIARGSETQYF. The CDR3 nucleotides are TGTGCCAGTAGTATAGCTCGGGGGAGCGAGACCCAGTACTTC.

The rearrangement links TRBV6-2 or TRBV6-3 to TRBJ2-1; 9 bases agree with TRBD1. With V trimmed by 0 bases and J by 2 bases, 5 bases remained unmatched. Germline V gene data show CDR1 as MNHEY and CDR2 as SVGEGT. CDR3 length: 17 amino acids. The chain's CDR3 is CASSYSGTGSTYNEQFF. The CDR3 DNA follows: TGTGCCAGCAGTTACTCCGGGACAGGGTCTACCTACAATGAGCAGTTCTTC.

This clonotype appeared many times. This sequence joins TRBV5-1 and TRBJ2-5; 10 bases agree with TRBD1. Per the germline V gene, CDR1 is SGHRS and CDR2 is YFSETQ. The CDR3 length is 14 residues. V shed 4 bases and J 5 bases; nucleotides not matched to a gene: 5. CDR3 in DNA: TGCGCCAGCAGCCCCGGACAGGGGGTGGAGACCCAGTACTTC. Translated: CASSPGQGVETQYF. The full variable domain, its missing parts supplied by reference TRBV5-1 and TRBJ2-5, is KAGVTQTPRYLIKTRGQQVTLSCSPISGHRSVSWYQQTPGQGLQFLFEYFSETQRNKGNFPGRFSGRQFSNSRSEMNVSTLELGDSALYLCASSPGQGVETQYFGPGTRLLVL.

The chain recombines TRBV12-3 or TRBV12-4 with TRBJ1-5; D perhaps matches TRBD1 (5 bases). Between the trimmed V and J ends, which lost 5 bases and 0 bases, there was a span of 14 bases. This CDR3 is 16 amino acids long. In DNA, the CDR3 is TGTGCCAGCAGTAGATGGGGGGGATATAGCAATCAGCCCCAGCATTTT. Its translation is CASSRWGGYSNQPQHF.

The chain combines TRBV4-3 with TRBJ2-1; 7 positions agree with TRBD1. Germline V gene sequence: CDR1 LGHNA, CDR2 YSLEER. CDR3 length equals 16 residues. V trimming: 2 bases; J trimming: 7 bases; junction bases outside the gene matches: 11. Here the CDR3 DNA reads TGCGCCAGCAGCCAAACACACAGGGGAACGTATAATGAGCAGTTCTTC. Amino acid sequence: CASSQTHRGTYNEQFF.

The V call is TRBV3-1, the J call TRBJ2-1, with 7 bases that match TRBD2. With V trimmed by 1 base and J by 9 bases, 6 bases remained unmatched. The germline V gene encodes CDR1 LGHDT and CDR2 YNNKEL (reference sequence). This CDR3 has 14 residues. The CDR3 region has the DNA TGTGCCAGCAGCCAAGGGCGGGAGTGGGGTGAGCAGTTCTTC. Encoded protein: CASSQGREWGEQFF.

Only a few counts were recorded for this clonotype. The chain has TRBV7-3 and TRBJ2-1; D call uncertain. The length of the CDR3 is 15 residues. The germline V gene has CDR1 SGHTA and CDR2 FQGTGA. Trimming shortened V by 4 bases and J by 7 bases, and 17 bases separated the two germline ends. The CDR3 region is CASSSLGGRANEQFF. In DNA form, the CDR3 reads TGTGCCAGCAGCTCCCTTGGCGGACGAGCTAATGAGCAGTTCTTC.

This clonotype was counted between two and nine times. The genes are TRBV4-3 and TRBJ2-7; D remains unclear. V lost 0 bases to trimming and J lost 0 bases, with 15 bases between them. Germline V gene lookup returns CDR1 LGHNA and CDR2 YSLEER. The length of the CDR3 is 17 residues. The CDR3: CASSQDLPNGNSYEQYF. For the CDR3, the DNA is TGCGCCAGCAGCCAAGATCTTCCAAATGGAAACTCCTACGAGCAGTACTTC.

This chain uses TRBV11-2 with TRBJ2-7; D is unclear. The germline V gene encodes CDR1 SGHAT and CDR2 FQNNGV. The CDR3 has 13 amino acids. V was trimmed by 5 bases and J by 5 bases, leaving 13 bases between them. This CDR3 reads CASSPVRVHEQYF. CDR3 bases: TGTGCCAGCAGCCCCGTCCGGGTCCACGAGCAGTACTTC. Together with reference TRBV11-2 and TRBJ2-7, the CDR3 gives the full variable domain: EAGVAQSPRYKIIEKRQSVAFWCNPISGHATLYWYQQILGQGPKLLIQFQNNGVVDDSQLPKDRFSAERLKGVDSTLKIQPAKLEDSAVYLCASSPVRVHEQYFGPGTRLTVT.

This clonotype came up many times. The chain links TRBV28 to TRBJ1-5; D not certain. The CDR3 has 13 amino acids. Trimming pared 7 bases from V and 6 bases from J, leaving 13 bases between. The germline V gene encodes CDR1 MDHEN and CDR2 SYDVKM. This CDR3 is CASTPQSFQPQHF. For the CDR3, the DNA is TGTGCCAGCACCCCGCAGAGCTTTCAGCCCCAGCATTTT. The full variable domain, completed using reference TRBV28 and TRBJ1-5, is DVKVTQSSRYLVKRTGEKVFLECVQDMDHENMFWYRQDPGLGLRLIYFSYDVKMKEKGDIPEGYSVSREKKERFSLILESASTNQTSMYLCASTPQSFQPQHFGDGTRLSIL.

This clonotype was found a few times. The rearrangement links TRBV7-2 to TRBJ1-3; D perhaps matches TRBD1 (6 bases). The CDR3 loop spans 23 amino acids. The germline V gene encodes CDR1 SGHTA and CDR2 FQGNSA. V lost 4 bases, J lost 0 bases, and 34 bases lay in between. DNA for the CDR3: TGTGCCAGCAGCTCCCTCCCACCGACAGGTGTAGGGGTAAAAGCCCACTCTGGAAACACCATATATTTT. Amino acids: CASSSLPPTGVGVKAHSGNTIYF.